This T cell receptor beta chain was documented in a study of blood T cell repertoires in COVID-19. Study overall: The cDNA or gDNA used as material had been derived from T cells, B-cell-depleted T cells, or PBMCs.

V lost 4 bases and J 3 bases, leaving 9 bases between the germline ends. The CDR3 loop spans 14 amino acids. The germline V gene has CDR1 LGHDT and CDR2 YNNKEL (reference sequence). Per the original data handling: Reference gene primer amplification in the assay estimated nucleated cell counts. The assay was immunoSEQ multiplex PCR, and TCRdb's table has in-frame clones only and misses some. For V, J and clone size, that table is used; D and trimming come from the DNA. The sample records some 50,000 clones, 85% to 90% being singletons. The source material was peripheral blood. The TCR comes from a human donor in a cohort sampled during active COVID-19. This rearrangement joins TRBV3-1 (or the pseudogene TRBV3-2) to TRBJ2-2, with D possibly TRBD2 on 6 matching bases. DNA for the CDR3: TGTGCCAGCAGCCTCGGGACTTACACCGGGGAGCTGTTTTTT. Translation: CASSLGTYTGELFF.